A single sample gave rise to the 5 T cell receptor beta chains below, sequenced in a study of Ad26.COV2.S vaccination and SARS-CoV-2 variants (dated by TCRdb to the early 2020s). Sample treatment or condition, as interpreted from the label and publication: roughly 19 received Ad26.COV2.S at low or high dose, single or two shots; about 5 received placebo; per-sample allocation not given. For vaccine and placebo recipients, the sequenced repertoires came from samples collected on day 63 after the first injection. Library preparation used the immunoSEQ multiplex PCR assay. Entries here come from immuneACCESS through TCRdb and include only in-frame sequences with V and J called. Some clones fail to appear in such tables; in the studies checked, an unresolved V gene covers under half of the shortfall, and the cause of the remainder is unknown. A total of more than 300,000 clones appear in this sample, around 88% of them only once. Approximately 11% of the sample is held by the ten biggest clonotypes.

The sequenced sample was peripheral blood, obtained in a trial of Ad26.COV2.S vaccine versus placebo. These receptors all come from a person aged 18-65 years who received the Ad26.COV2.S COVID-19 vaccine or a placebo.

This clone was detected only a few times. The chain couples TRBV27 to TRBJ1-2, with a possible D match to TRBD1 (6 bases). CDR1 and CDR2 from the germline V gene are MNHEY and SMNVEV (reference sequence). This CDR3 spans 13 amino acids. V gave up 5 bases and J gave up 5 bases, with 12 bases separating them. Written as DNA, the CDR3 is TGTGCCAGCAGTCCCGGACAGTTTTATGGCTACACCTTC. Translating gives CASSPGQFYGYTF.

The rearrangement joins TRBV2 to TRBJ2-5; D may be TRBD1 or TRBD2 (6 bases each). The CDR3 runs to 19 residues. Between the trimmed V and J ends, which lost 8 bases and 5 bases, there was a span of 33 bases. The germline V gene has CDR1 SNHLY and CDR2 FYNNEI. CDR3 amino acids: CASEGPGARRPVQSETQYF. CDR3 nucleotides: TGTGCCAGCGAAGGTCCGGGGGCGCGTCGTCCAGTCCAATCTGAGACCCAGTACTTC.

Comments on this clone: The same CDR3 is also encoded by other DNA sequences in this sample. The chain has TRBV7-9 and TRBJ1-1; D is undetermined. The CDR3 length is 12 residues. The germline V gene encodes CDR1 SEHNR and CDR2 FQNEAQ (reference sequence). With 1 base removed from V and 8 bases from J, the gap between germline ends came to 8 bases. CDR3 loop: CASSLDRGEAFF. The CDR3 DNA follows: TGTGCCAGCAGCTTAGATCGGGGAGAAGCTTTCTTT.

The chain uses TRBV7-6 and TRBJ2-7; TRBD2 is a possible D gene (6 bases). Trimming took 1 base from V and 7 from J, leaving 14 bases between them. The germline gives CDR1 SGHVS, CDR2 FNYEAQ. The CDR3 covers 14 residues. The CDR3 protein is CASSLDREKVEQYF. The CDR3 DNA reads as TGTGCCAGCAGCTTAGATCGGGAGAAGGTGGAGCAGTACTTC.

CDR3 residues: CASSQDYTDTQYF. CDR3 nucleotide sequence: TGTGCCAGCAGCCAGGACTACACAGATACGCAGTATTTT. The chain combines TRBV7-3 with TRBJ2-3, with a possible D match to TRBD2 (6 bases). Germline V gene sequence: CDR1 SGHTA, CDR2 FQGTGA. The CDR3 has 13 residues. Trimming took 5 bases from V and 2 from J, leaving 8 bases between them.